A single sample gave rise to the 26 T cell receptor beta chains below, sequenced in a study of blood T cells in healthy people across ages. Primers used in a second PCR of about 7 to 12 cycles were a sample-barcoded 5' primer and a J-beta primer mix. TCRdb processed the 5' RACE reads anew with MiXCR; each CDR3 protein has one entry. In the table there are 590,000 or so distinct CDR3 sequences, approximately 30% of which are singletons. Sequencing was performed on blood. These receptors were collected from a woman of 80 years or more in good health.

The rearrangement joins TRBV29-1 to TRBJ2-7; D might be TRBD1 or TRBD2, each matching 5 bases. V lost 0 bases to trimming and J lost 6 bases, with 12 bases between them. CDR3 length: 13 residues. The germline V gene has CDR1 SQVTM and CDR2 ANQGSEA. CDR3 in DNA: TGCAGCGTTGAAGAACCCCGAGGGGCCGAGCAGTACTTC. Amino acids: CSVEEPRGAEQYF.

For this clonotype: Sequence at one end of the junction differs from germline and may be a read error. This CDR3 is CASSVRVQGTQYF. CDR3 DNA: TGCGCCAGCAGCGTCCGGGTCCAAGGGACCCAGTACTTC. The chain is built from TRBV5-1 and TRBJ2-5; D gene ambiguous. Germline V gene data show CDR1 as SGHRS and CDR2 as YFSETQ. There are 13 residues in the CDR3. Together with reference TRBV5-1 and TRBJ2-5, the CDR3 gives the full variable domain: KAGVTQTPRYLIKTRGQQVTLSCSPISGHRSVSWYQQTPGQGLQFLFEYFSETQRNKGNFPGRFSGRQFSNSRSEMNVSTLELGDSALYLCASSVRVQGTQYFGPGTRLLVL.

Only one count was recorded for this clonotype. V usage is TRBV15 and J usage is TRBJ2-3, with D tentatively TRBD1 (6 bases). Germline CDR1 reads LNHNV; CDR2 reads YYDKDF (reference sequence). The CDR3 extends over 17 amino acids. The V end was cut by 7 bases, the J end by 4 bases, with 24 bases between. This CDR3 is CATNRDQGNPYPDTQYF. CDR3 coding DNA: TGTGCCACCAACAGGGATCAGGGAAATCCCTATCCAGATACGCAGTATTTT.

The count of this clonotype is one. The junction and the germline gene differ at one end; a read error may be behind it. The chain joins TRBV20-1 to TRBJ2-2, with D perhaps TRBD1 (5 bases). Germline-derived CDR1 and CDR2 are DFQATT and SNEGSKA (reference sequence). CDR3 size: 15 residues. CDR3 nucleotides: TGCAGTGCTAGAGGAGACAGCCTGAACACCTGGGAGCTGTTTTTT. Protein: CSARGDSLNTWELFF.

This clonotype was seen ten or more times. The J gene is TRBJ2-5, the V gene TRBV4-1, with D perhaps matching TRBD2 (6 bases). Trimming pared 1 base from V and 11 bases from J, leaving 14 bases between. Germline V gene sequence: CDR1 MGHRA, CDR2 YSYEKL. This CDR3 has 13 amino acids. CDR3 region: CASSQGGVWEQYF. The CDR3 nucleotides are TGCGCCAGCAGCCAAGGCGGGGTCTGGGAGCAGTACTTC.

This clonotype came up many times. This sequence joins TRBV21-1 and TRBJ2-6; the table's D call of TRBD1 was not tested on the DNA. TRBV21-1 is a recognized pseudogene. CDR3 length equals 17 residues. CDR3 nucleotide sequence: TGTGCCAGCAGCCGAGGACAGGGGGCGCAAGGGGCCAACGTCCTGACTTTC. It translates to CASSRGQGAQGANVLTF.

This clonotype occurred a few times. The chain employs TRBV9 and TRBJ2-5; 9 positions match TRBD2. Germline CDR1 is SGDLS and CDR2 is YYNGEE. The CDR3 sequence is 15 residues long. With V trimmed by 1 base and J by 4 bases, 5 bases remained unmatched. CDR3: CASSVHGGGGETQYF. CDR3 nucleotide sequence: TGTGCCAGCAGCGTACATGGCGGGGGGGGAGAGACCCAGTACTTC.

This clonotype was observed many times. V usage is TRBV20-1 and J usage is TRBJ2-4; tentative D call: TRBD2 (5 bases). V was trimmed by 0 bases and J by 3 bases, leaving 15 bases between them. Germline V lookup: CDR1 DFQATT, CDR2 SNEGSKA (reference sequence). This CDR3 has 16 residues. CDR3 coding DNA: TGCAGTGCTAGAGATTTCGCACGGGGAAGCAAAAACATTCAGTACTTC. Its translation is CSARDFARGSKNIQYF.

This clonotype was seen ten or more times. V gene TRBV7-2 combines with J gene TRBJ2-5; 12 bases map to TRBD1. V lost 6 bases, J lost 5 bases, and 7 bases stayed unmatched. Germline loops: CDR1 SGHTA, CDR2 FQGNSA. The CDR3 has 15 residues. Written as DNA, the CDR3 is TGTGCCAGCAGGGGGACAGGGGGCTTCGGTGAGACCCAGTACTTC. Its protein is CASRGTGGFGETQYF.

This clonotype was seen repeatedly, ten times or more. The V gene is TRBV7-2, the J gene TRBJ1-5; D possibly corresponds to TRBD1 (5 bases). The CDR3 is made up of 15 amino acids. Germline CDR1 reads SGHTA; CDR2 reads FQGNSA. The germline V and J ends were trimmed by 1 base and 4 bases, with 11 bases remaining between them. The CDR3 DNA sequence: TGTGCCAGCAGCTTAGACCCAGGGTTTAATCAGCCCCAGCATTTT. Encoded protein: CASSLDPGFNQPQHF.

This clonotype was observed a few times. At one of its ends the junction is not consistent with the germline gene, which may arise from a read error. This chain connects TRBV2 to TRBJ2-3; tentatively, D is TRBD1 (6 bases). This CDR3 region has 14 residues. CDR1 and CDR2 from the germline V gene are SNHLY and FYNNEI. CDR3 sequence: CAGRGFLGLSTQYF. The CDR3 DNA reads as TGTGCCGGCAGGGGTTTTCTCGGGCTTAGCACGCAGTATTTT.

The chain uses TRBV19 and TRBJ2-4, with no clear D. The J call could be wrong; TRBJ2-7 is a better fit for the DNA end. CDR3 length: 13 amino acids. Germline V gene data show CDR1 as LNHDA and CDR2 as SQIVND (reference sequence). The CDR3 spells CASSPGVGYEQYF. CDR3 DNA sequence: TGTGCCAGTAGCCCTGGGGTAGGATACGAGCAGTACTTC.

This clonotype was seen a few times. This sequence joins TRBV15 and TRBJ1-2; D is unclear. V lost 1 base, J lost 7 bases, and 16 bases lay in between. The CDR3 is 15 amino acids. The V gene's germline CDR1 is LNHNV and CDR2 YYDKDF (reference sequence). CDR3 protein: CATSRGGRSGSGYTF. CDR3 DNA sequence: TGTGCCACCAGCAGAGGAGGGCGTTCGGGGAGTGGCTACACCTTC.

On this clonotype: A clone one base away is much larger, so this may be a read error. The chain has TRBV5-1 and TRBJ2-7; D call uncertain. V gave up 3 bases and J gave up 7 bases, with 11 bases separating them. Germline V lookup: CDR1 SGHRS, CDR2 YFSETQ. The CDR3 loop spans 12 amino acids. The CDR3 spells CASSSSLNEQYF. CDR3 nucleotides: TGCGCCAGCAGCTCCAGTTTAAATGAGCAGTACTTC.

Comment on this clonotype: Being one base from a much bigger clone, this may be a read error. The chain employs TRBV12-3 or TRBV12-4 and TRBJ2-3; 9 nucleotides match TRBD2. This CDR3 contains 15 residues. The CDR3 region has the DNA TGTGCCAGCAGTTTACGCGGGGGGGCCACAGATGCGCAGTATTTT. Translation: CASSLRGGATDAQYF.

About this clonotype itself: A read error is possible here, since a much larger clone lies one base away. The CDR3 loop is CATGVNDEQFF. CDR3 nucleotide sequence: TGTGCCACCGGTGTTAACGATGAGCAGTTCTTC. The chain links TRBV24-1 to TRBJ2-1, with D unclear. The CDR3 has 11 residues. V shed 9 bases and J shed 8 bases, with 10 bases lying between them. CDR1 and CDR2 (germline): KGHDR, SFDVKD.

This clonotype was observed a few times. The V call is TRBV19, the J call TRBJ2-3; the D call may be TRBD1 or TRBD2 (6 bases each). Trimming stripped 4 bases from V and 3 bases from J, with 14 bases between. This CDR3 is built from 15 residues. Germline CDR1 is LNHDA and CDR2 is SQIVND (reference sequence). Here the CDR3 reads CASSTGGGPTDTQYF. The CDR3 DNA reads TGTGCCAGTAGTACCGGAGGGGGGCCTACAGATACGCAGTATTTT.

This clonotype was detected many times. The rearrangement links TRBV7-2 to TRBJ2-1, with D tentatively TRBD2 (5 bases). Trimming left V 5 bases short and J 4 bases short, with 12 bases between. This CDR3 region has 14 residues. Germline values: CDR1 SGHTA, CDR2 FQGNSA. CDR3: CASSTRLRYNEQFF. CDR3 in DNA: TGTGCCAGCAGCACCCGACTACGGTACAATGAGCAGTTCTTC.

With regard to this clonotype: This may be a read error, as it is one base from a much larger clone. The DNA for the CDR3 is TGTGCCAGCAGGCCCCCCGGGGGCTTCAACTCCTACGAGCGGTACTTC. It translates to CASRPPGGFNSYERYF. V and J are TRBV6-2 or TRBV6-3 and TRBJ2-7, with D tentatively TRBD1 or TRBD2 (6 bases each). The CDR3 has 16 amino acids. Per germline, CDR1 MNHEY and CDR2 SVGEGT.

In the case of this clonotype: A clone one base away is much larger, so this may be a read error. V and J are TRBV7-3 and TRBJ2-1, with 10 bases aligning to TRBD2. CDR1 and CDR2 (germline): SGHTA, FQGTGA. Trimming at V came to 5 bases and at J to 10 bases, leaving 11 bases not matched to a gene. The CDR3 is 15 residues long. The CDR3 here is CASSRVAGGRREQFF. The CDR3 coding sequence is TGTGCCAGCAGCCGTGTAGCGGGGGGCCGACGAGAGCAGTTCTTC.

Concerning this clonotype: This clone may be a read error of a much larger clone one base away. This chain joins TRBV2 and TRBJ1-2, with unresolved D. The CDR3 loop spans 14 amino acids. V was shortened by 5 bases and J by 8 bases, with 18 bases between the two germline ends. Germline-derived CDR1 and CDR2 are SNHLY and FYNNEI. In nucleotides, the CDR3 is TGTGCCAGCAGTCCCCGGAAGGACGGGGTCGGCTACACCTTC. Residues: CASSPRKDGVGYTF.

Turning to this clonotype: Being one base from a much bigger clone, this may be a read error. The chain carries TRBV5-6 and TRBJ2-5; 8 bases fit TRBD1. Germline assignment: CDR1 SGHDT and CDR2 YYEEEE. Trimming at V came to 1 base and at J to 0 bases, leaving 5 bases not matched to a gene. The CDR3 has 16 amino acids. CDR3 DNA: TGTGCCAGCAGCTTGAACCGGACAGGGCACCAAGAGACCCAGTACTTC. It translates to CASSLNRTGHQETQYF.

This clonotype was recorded a few times. A read error may produce the germline difference seen at one junction end. The chain couples TRBV5-1 to TRBJ2-5; no firm D call. The CDR3 runs 11 residues. CDR1 is SGHRS, CDR2 YFSETQ, per germline. CDR3 bases: TGCGCCAGCAGTAGGCAAGAGTCCCAGTACTTC. It encodes CASSRQESQYF.

The chain uses TRBV19 and TRBJ2-1; 9 bases map to TRBD1. The trim removed 10 bases at V and 3 bases at J, leaving 4 bases unmatched. Germline CDR1 reads LNHDA; CDR2 reads SQIVND (reference sequence). This CDR3 is built from 13 residues. The chain's CDR3 is CAISTGGYNEQFF. DNA for the CDR3: TGTGCCATTTCGACAGGGGGCTACAATGAGCAGTTCTTC.

The V and J genes are TRBV21-1 and TRBJ1-5. TRBV21-1 counts as a pseudogene. This CDR3 is 16 amino acids long. The CDR3 DNA reads as TGTGCCAGCAGCAACGATAGGGTGTATGGCAATCAGCCCCAGCATTTT. Translated, it gives CASSNDRVYGNQPQHF.

This clonotype was counted at least ten times. The V gene is TRBV5-1, the J gene TRBJ1-6; 10 bases align to TRBD1. Trimming removed 3 bases from V and 7 bases from J; junction bases left unmatched: 1. CDR1 is SGHRS and CDR2 is YFSETQ in the germline V gene. The CDR3 totals 14 residues. The chain's CDR3 is CASSSDRGNSPLHF. For the CDR3, the DNA is TGCGCCAGCAGCTCGGACAGGGGGAATTCACCCCTCCACTTT.